The clone carrying this T cell receptor beta chain was counted a few times. MiXCR, applied by TCRdb to the RT-PCR reads, yields one record per CDR3 protein. The sample includes 540,000 or so distinct CDR3 sequences, 13% of them seen just once. This specimen belongs to a study of response to subunit inactivated influenza vaccine. V dropped 1 base and J dropped 2; count of bases not matched to a gene: 4. The CDR3 consists of 16 residues. The germline gives CDR1 KGHDR, CDR2 SFDVKD. The V call is TRBV24-1, the J call TRBJ2-1; TRBD1 matches at 7 bases. Source: PBMCs from blood, taken 35 to 45 days after vaccination. This receptor was obtained from a man between 50 and 59 years old who received an inactivated influenza vaccine. The CDR3 protein is CATSDFRQGPYNEQFF. Here the CDR3 DNA reads TGTGCCACCAGTGATTTTCGACAGGGACCCTACAATGAGCAGTTCTTC.